Listed below are T cell receptor beta chains from one sample, sequenced in a study of blood T cells in healthy people across ages. TCRdb passed the 5' RACE reads through MiXCR, listing each CDR3 protein once. The sample contains 600,000 to 650,000 distinct CDR3 sequences, roughly 58% of which appear only once. Sequencing was performed on blood. The receptors come from a man aged 55 to 70 in good health. Each CDR3 is given with its conserved first and last residue. Fields, in order: clone size, V gene, CDR3 protein. A clone size is listed for some rows: how often the clone was seen (once, few, many), or a class if it is expanded.

>once|TRBV6-2/TRBV6-3
CASNDRGREKLFF
>NA|TRBV5-1
CASSLAGLWWRESKDTQYF
>once|TRBV18
CASSPGTGTETQYF
>many|TRBV12-3/TRBV12-4
CASSRSAGGSKETQYF
>NA|TRBV5-1
CASSLDGPSSTDTQYF
>few|TRBV20-1
CSAPRRGQGYDEQFF
>NA|TRBV6-5
CATTTGQDTEAFF
>few|TRBV20-1
CSATDHGTNEQFF
>few|TRBV10-1
CASSDQDPQGFYNEQFF
>NA|TRBV5-1
CASSLVPHEQYF
>NA|TRBV5-5
CASSPTFLGTGSFQPQHF
>NA|TRBV5-1
CASSWSPGGSETQYF
>NA|TRBV4-1
CASAPQGVEEKLFF
>NA|TRBV12-3/TRBV12-4
CASSLRQGVPKNIQYF
>NA|TRBV5-1
CAGSPGLAAYQETQYF
>NA|TRBV24-1
CATSDPQAAGGLYSYNEQFF
>NA|TRBV10-3
CAISEVAGDRETQYF
>NA|TRBV4-2
CASSRAGVNYNEQFF
>few|TRBV15
CATSRGGAQETQYF
>NA|TRBV20-1
CSARGATNYGYTF
>NA|TRBV6-2/TRBV6-3
CASSYEGHENSPLHF
>NA|TRBV12-3/TRBV12-4
CASSSNTYNEQFF
>few|TRBV7-6
CASSLEDFRGANVLTF
>NA|TRBV10-3
CAIRGLGNEQYF
>NA|TRBV10-3
CAIKTGQGADEQFF
>NA|TRBV3-1
CASSRPGTGGNNEQFF
>NA|TRBV25-1
CASSEYGGRYEQYF
>NA|TRBV3-1
CASSQGTGRRSPLLF
>NA|TRBV14
CASSQGGPLNGYTF
>NA|TRBV3-1
CASSQDGAGQTQYF
>NA|TRBV20-1
CSARDRKGGDYYNEQFF
>NA|TRBV6-5
CASGGTATNEKLFF
>NA|TRBV12-3/TRBV12-4
CASSLGSARSGANVLTF
>NA|TRBV24-1
CATSDGRTISTDTQYF
>NA|TRBV2
CASSKLGNEQFF
>NA|TRBV12-3/TRBV12-4
CASTVQGYGYTF
>NA|TRBV20-1
CSALRQGADTQYF
>NA|TRBV6-2/TRBV6-3
CASRLHAGGPADTQYF
>NA|TRBV7-7
CASSLASVNEQFF
>NA|TRBV20-1
CSAILAEETQYF
>NA|TRBV18
CASSRDRSVNSPLHF
>NA|TRBV18
CASSPAAQETQYF
>NA|TRBV4-1
CASSQVTSGGAAETQYF
>NA|TRBV20-1
CSATLDSTDTQYF
>once|TRBV7-2
CASSLSGGKGYGYTF
>NA|TRBV27
CASSLLLRPSSYNEQFF
>few|TRBV6-2/TRBV6-3
CASIRDRTFYGYTF
>NA|TRBV29-1
CSVAGQGYNEQFF
>NA|TRBV7-2
CASSLGPGERGQYF
>NA|TRBV2
CASSLYRAPGEQYF
>NA|TRBV12-3/TRBV12-4
CASSLSRQGTDTQYF
>NA|TRBV4-1
CASSQGVGRILGGYTF
>NA|TRBV9
CASSVTSGEQETQYF
>NA|TRBV12-3/TRBV12-4
CASSSTSGGTQETQYF
>NA|TRBV7-9
CASSPGTSGITDTQYF